This T cell receptor (beta chain) originates from a study of blood T cell repertoires in COVID-19. Overall study context: Some COVID-19 samples were acute and others convalescent; all came from the United States, Italy and Spain.

This CDR3 region has 14 residues. The V and J ends lost 2 bases and 5 bases, in that order; junction bases with no gene match: 6. Per germline, CDR1 SGHTA and CDR2 FQGTGA. Here immunoSEQ multiplex PCR was the method, and the copy in TCRdb shows in-frame clones only, minus some. The sample includes 350,000 to 450,000 clones, around 88% seen only once; the top ten take around 7.4%. The sequence came from a woman between 55 and 75 years old with COVID-19, enrolled during active disease. The gene calls are TRBV7-3 and TRBJ2-7, with 7 bases matching TRBD1. Sequencing was carried out using peripheral blood. This CDR3 reads CASSLDRVRHEQYF. The CDR3, as DNA: TGTGCCAGCAGCTTAGACAGGGTGCGCCACGAGCAGTACTTC.